A single sample gave rise to the 21 T cell receptor beta chains below, sequenced in a study of post-analysis software for immune sequencing data. Whole-study findings and limits: Five or six TRBV segments were more frequent in patients than controls; TRBV5-6, TRBV5-1 and TRBV20-1 belonged to this group.

For these receptors, no antigen is known. Unique-molecular-identifier-tagged TCR beta cDNA libraries were used. TCRdb used MiXCR to reprocess the PCR reads, holding one entry per CDR3 protein. Here the sample spans hundreds of thousands of distinct CDR3 sequences, 44% being singletons. Input material: blood. These TCRs come from a girl under 18 with multiple sclerosis.

This chain links TRBV6-5 with TRBJ2-1; TRBD2 aligns across 10 bases. This CDR3 comprises 16 residues. V gave up 7 bases and J gave up 1 base; unmatched junction bases: 7. Per the germline V gene, CDR1 is MNHEY and CDR2 is SVGAGI. The CDR3 loop is CASISTSGASYNEQFF. In DNA form, the CDR3 reads TGTGCCAGCATTTCAACTAGCGGGGCTTCCTACAATGAGCAGTTCTTC.

CDR3 residues: CSARRTSSNEQFF. The CDR3, as DNA: TGCAGTGCTAGGAGGACTAGCAGCAATGAGCAGTTCTTC. V is TRBV20-1 and J is TRBJ2-1; the match to TRBD2 covers 8 bases. Trimming at V came to 3 bases and at J to 6 bases, leaving 4 bases not matched to a gene. CDR1 is DFQATT, CDR2 SNEGSKA, per germline (reference sequence). CDR3 size: 13 residues.

The chain uses TRBV7-8 and TRBJ2-5, with 9 nucleotides matching TRBD1. The J call may be mistaken, given a closer DNA end match to TRBJ2-7. Per germline, CDR1 SGHVS and CDR2 FQNEAQ. The CDR3 is 15 residues long. Here the CDR3 DNA reads TGTGCCAGCAGCCGCGACAGGGGGACCACTGACGAGCAGTACTTC. Translating it yields CASSRDRGTTDEQYF.

The V call is TRBV5-5, the J call TRBJ1-2, with 9 bases identical to TRBD1. The germline CDR1 and CDR2 sequences are SGHKS and YYEKEE (reference sequence). V lost 3 bases and J lost 6; bases outside the gene matches: 6. The CDR3 is 14 amino acids. This chain's CDR3 is CASSSRQGVDGYTF. CDR3 bases: TGTGCCAGCAGCTCGCGACAGGGGGTAGATGGCTACACCTTC.

The genes are TRBV28 and TRBJ2-7, with D perhaps matching TRBD1 or TRBD2 (5 bases each). V was shortened by 2 bases and J by 9 bases, with 14 bases between the two germline ends. The CDR3 spans 13 residues. Germline V lookup: CDR1 MDHEN, CDR2 SYDVKM. CDR3 sequence reads: CASSLRQGRRQYF. The CDR3 DNA reads TGTGCCAGCAGTTTACGGCAGGGACGGCGGCAGTACTTC.

The chain couples TRBV20-1 to TRBJ2-4; 13 bases map to TRBD2. The J call may be mistaken, given a closer DNA end match to TRBJ2-7. Germline CDR1 is DFQATT and CDR2 is SNEGSKA (reference sequence). The CDR3 spans 15 residues. CDR3 sequence reads: CSAKLAGGTRHEQYF. The DNA for the CDR3 is TGCAGTGCTAAACTAGCGGGAGGGACGAGGCACGAGCAGTACTTC.

The rearrangement links TRBV7-2 to TRBJ2-3; 13 bases map to TRBD2. After removal of 3 bases from V and 8 bases from J, the junction contained 11 bases not matched to a gene. This CDR3 region has 17 residues. The germline gives CDR1 SGHTA, CDR2 FQGNSA. The CDR3: CASSLTQLAGGLGTQYF. CDR3 DNA sequence: TGTGCCAGCAGCTTGACACAACTAGCGGGGGGGCTCGGTACGCAGTATTTT.

The chain employs TRBV24-1 and TRBJ2-1; 13 bases fit TRBD2. Looked up from germline, CDR1 is KGHDR and CDR2 is SFDVKD. Trimming cost V 2 bases and J 7 bases; bases outside gene matches: 4. This CDR3 is built from 16 residues. CDR3 coding DNA: TGTGCCACCAGTGATTCTCGACTAGCGGGAGGTAATGAGCAGTTCTTC. The encoded protein is CATSDSRLAGGNEQFF.

The genes are TRBV7-8 and TRBJ2-1; the match to TRBD2 covers 8 bases. The CDR3 runs to 18 residues. Germline V gene data show CDR1 as SGHVS and CDR2 as FQNEAQ. With 5 bases clipped from V and 2 bases from J, the junction kept 14 bases outside the gene matches. The CDR3 DNA follows: TGTGCCAGCAGCGGGCGACTAGCGTCGGCCACCACCTACAATGAGCAGTTCTTC. This codes for CASSGRLASATTYNEQFF.

Only a few counts were recorded for this clonotype. This chain links TRBV12-3 or TRBV12-4 with TRBJ2-7; tentatively, D is TRBD1 (5 bases). Deletions cut 6 bases from V and 1 base from J, with 10 bases between. CDR3 length: 13 amino acids. The chain's CDR3 is CASSLQESYEQYF. The CDR3 region has the DNA TGTGCCAGCAGCCTACAGGAGTCCTACGAGCAGTACTTC.

The chain carries TRBV15 and TRBJ2-7; a possible D gene is TRBD2 (5 bases). Germline CDR1 is LNHNV and CDR2 is YYDKDF (reference sequence). The germline V and J ends were trimmed by 1 base and 0 bases, with 10 bases remaining between them. This CDR3 is 15 amino acids long. CDR3 nucleotides: TGTGCCACCAGCAGAGCCGGGGAGCCCTCCTACGAGCAGTACTTC. It codes for CATSRAGEPSYEQYF.

The chain couples TRBV6-1 to TRBJ1-5; D gene unclear. V dropped 2 bases and J dropped 0 bases, with 8 bases sitting between them. Germline loops: CDR1 MNHNS, CDR2 SASEGT. This CDR3 has 15 amino acids. The DNA of the CDR3 is TGTGCCAGCAGTGAACTGGGGAGTAGCAATCAGCCCCAGCATTTT. This codes for CASSELGSSNQPQHF.

The chain carries TRBV12-3 or TRBV12-4 and TRBJ2-5; tentatively, D is TRBD2 (7 bases). With 6 bases removed from V and 11 bases from J, the gap between germline ends came to 22 bases. This CDR3 is built from 14 residues. The DNA for the CDR3 is TGTGCCAGCAGGACTAGCTCCACTGGAGGGGGGCAGTACTTC. Protein sequence: CASRTSSTGGGQYF.

V and J are TRBV5-1 and TRBJ2-5; D is undetermined. Trimming removed 7 bases from V and 11 bases from J, with 27 bases in between. The CDR3 totals 15 residues. Germline-derived CDR1 and CDR2 are SGHRS and YFSETQ. The CDR3 loop reads CASSPGSRAYNEQYF. DNA of the CDR3: TGCGCCAGCTCGCCGGGCAGTAGGGCCTACAATGAGCAGTACTTC.

This chain links TRBV5-1 with TRBJ2-3, with 9 bases identical to TRBD2. The CDR3 sequence is 16 residues long. Germline-derived CDR1 and CDR2 are SGHRS and YFSETQ. The V gene end was trimmed by 1 base and the J gene end by 4 bases; junction bases not matched to a gene: 7. The CDR3: CASSLFGSGSADTQYF. The CDR3 region has the DNA TGCGCCAGCAGCTTGTTTGGTAGCGGGAGTGCAGATACGCAGTATTTT.

This clonotype was counted a few times. The gene calls are TRBV12-3 or TRBV12-4 and TRBJ1-5; 7 bases agree with TRBD1. V lost 3 bases, J lost 3 bases, and 2 bases stayed unmatched. The CDR3 extends over 14 amino acids. The CDR3 nucleotides are TGTGCCAGCAGTTTGAAGGGGGCCAATCAGCCCCAGCATTTT. It encodes CASSLKGANQPQHF.

The chain employs TRBV12-3 or TRBV12-4 and TRBJ2-2, with 7 bases that match TRBD1. V lost 6 bases and J lost 7; bases outside the gene matches: 11. The length of the CDR3 is 15 residues. Here the CDR3 reads CASRTRQGDSGELFF. The CDR3 nucleotides read TGTGCCAGCAGGACCCGACAGGGCGATAGCGGGGAGCTGTTTTTT.

The CDR3 loop reads CASREFYEQYF. The DNA for the CDR3 is TGTGCCAGCAGGGAGTTCTACGAGCAGTACTTC. The V gene is TRBV2, the J gene TRBJ2-7, with D uncertain. This CDR3 is built from 11 residues. Germline CDR1 SNHLY, CDR2 FYNNEI. V was clipped by 6 bases and J by 3 bases, with 6 bases between them. The full variable domain, its missing parts supplied by reference TRBV2 and TRBJ2-7, is EPEVTQTPSHQVTQMGQEVILRCVPISNHLYFYWYRQILGQKVEFLVSFYNNEISEKSEIFDDQFSVERPDGSNFTLKIRSTKLEDSAMYFCASREFYEQYFGPGTRLTVT.

The CDR3 DNA is TGCAGCGTTGAAGCTTATCTGGGTCAGACAGACAATGAGCAGTTCTTC. Amino acid sequence: CSVEAYLGQTDNEQFF. The chain links TRBV29-1 to TRBJ2-1; possibly TRBD1 for D (5 bases). The V gene's germline CDR1 is SQVTM and CDR2 ANQGSEA. The length of the CDR3 is 16 residues. Deletions cut 1 base from V and 5 bases from J, with 18 bases between.

A note on this clonotype: The junction and the germline gene differ at one end; a read error may be behind it. The CDR3 DNA sequence: TGTGCCAGCAGCCCTGACAGGAATTCCTACAATGGGCAGTTCTTC. Residues: CASSPDRNSYNGQFF. This chain joins TRBV7-9 and TRBJ2-1; D may be TRBD1 (6 bases). Germline V lookup: CDR1 SEHNR, CDR2 FQNEAQ (reference sequence). The CDR3 spans 15 residues.

Points on this clonotype: The junction departs from germline at one end; a sequencing error may be responsible. The gene calls are TRBV5-1 and TRBJ1-5, with 7 bases lining up with TRBD1. CDR1 and CDR2 from the germline V gene are SGHRS and YFSETQ. The CDR3 is 15 amino acids. In nucleotides, the CDR3 is TGCGCCAGCAGGGTCGACAGGGATAGCAATCAGTCCCAGCATTTT. This gives the protein CASRVDRDSNQSQHF. Combining the CDR3 with reference TRBV5-1 and TRBJ1-5 gives the whole variable domain KAGVTQTPRYLIKTRGQQVTLSCSPISGHRSVSWYQQTPGQGLQFLFEYFSETQRNKGNFPGRFSGRQFSNSRSEMNVSTLELGDSALYLCASRVDRDSNQSQHFGDGTRLSIL.